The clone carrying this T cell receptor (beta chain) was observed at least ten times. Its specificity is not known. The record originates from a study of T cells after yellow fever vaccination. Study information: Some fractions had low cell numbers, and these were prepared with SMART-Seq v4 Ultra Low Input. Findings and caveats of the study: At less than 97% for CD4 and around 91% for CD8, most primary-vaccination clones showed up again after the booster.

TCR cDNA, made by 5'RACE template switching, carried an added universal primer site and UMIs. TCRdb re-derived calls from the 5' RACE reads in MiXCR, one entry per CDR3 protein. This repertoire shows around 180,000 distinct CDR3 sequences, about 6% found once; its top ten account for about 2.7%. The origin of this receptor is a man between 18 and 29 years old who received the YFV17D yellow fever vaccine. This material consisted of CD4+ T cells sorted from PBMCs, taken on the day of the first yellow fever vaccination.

DNA of the CDR3: TGTGCCAGCAGTGAACCGAACAGGGGGTTTTTCGGGGAGCTGTTTTTT. Amino acid sequence: CASSEPNRGFFGELFF. V gene TRBV6-1 combines with J gene TRBJ2-2; 8 bases agree with TRBD1. The CDR3 spans 16 residues. The germline V gene has CDR1 MNHNS and CDR2 SASEGT. V shed 2 bases, J shed 7 bases, and the junction held 9 bases outside the gene matches.